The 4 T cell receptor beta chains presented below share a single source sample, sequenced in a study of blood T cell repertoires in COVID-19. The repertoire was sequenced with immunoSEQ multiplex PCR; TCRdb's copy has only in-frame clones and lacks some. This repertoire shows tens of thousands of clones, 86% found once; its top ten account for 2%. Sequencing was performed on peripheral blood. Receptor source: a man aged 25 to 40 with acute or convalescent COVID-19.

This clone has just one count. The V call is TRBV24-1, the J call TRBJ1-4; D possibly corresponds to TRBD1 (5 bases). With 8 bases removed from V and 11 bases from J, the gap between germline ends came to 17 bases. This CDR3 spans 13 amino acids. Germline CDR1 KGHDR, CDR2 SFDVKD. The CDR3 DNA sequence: TGTGCCACCATAATCCAGGGTGGGAGGAAACTGTTTTTT. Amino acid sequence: CATIIQGGRKLFF.

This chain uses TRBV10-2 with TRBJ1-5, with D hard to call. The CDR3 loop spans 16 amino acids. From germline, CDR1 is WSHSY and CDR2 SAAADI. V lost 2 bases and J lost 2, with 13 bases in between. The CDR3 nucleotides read TGCGCCAGCAGTGAGATTAGCGGCAGACGCAATCAGCCCCAGCATTTT. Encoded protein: CASSEISGRRNQPQHF.

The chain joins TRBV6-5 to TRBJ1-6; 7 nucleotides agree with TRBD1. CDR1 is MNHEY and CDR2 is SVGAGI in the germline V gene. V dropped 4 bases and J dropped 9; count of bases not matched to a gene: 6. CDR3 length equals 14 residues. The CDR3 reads CASSWRQGSSPLHF. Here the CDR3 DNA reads TGTGCCAGCAGTTGGAGACAGGGCAGTTCACCCCTCCACTTT.

Here the CDR3 reads CASSKERQPQHF. The CDR3 DNA reads as TGTGCCAGCAGCAAAGAACGGCAGCCCCAGCATTTT. V and J are TRBV21-1 and TRBJ1-5. TRBV21-1 is reported as a pseudogene. CDR3 length: 12 residues.